This T cell receptor (beta chain) stems from a study of radiation and T cells in renal cell carcinoma. Study background: Nephrectomy followed 15 Gy stereotactic body radiation by 4 weeks.

This table comes from immunoSEQ multiplex PCR, and its TCRdb copy is limited to in-frame clones, with some not included. The sample holds tens of thousands of clones, 80% to 90% seen once. Described time point: blood 2 weeks post-SBRT. This sample's treatment: 15 Gy SBRT to primary tumor, nephrectomy 4 weeks later. The V gene's germline CDR1 is LNHDA and CDR2 SQIVND (reference sequence). The V and J ends lost 10 bases and 7 bases, in that order; junction bases with no gene match: 7. The CDR3 spans 14 residues. Source: blood, taken from a patient whose treatment included radiotherapy and nephrectomy. J is TRBJ2-1 and V is TRBV19; 13 nucleotides line up with TRBD2. The sequence was collected from a woman aged 45-60 years with renal cell carcinoma. CDR3 protein: CATRLAGGPNEQFF. In DNA, the CDR3 is TGTGCCACCCGACTAGCGGGAGGACCAAATGAGCAGTTCTTC.